Below are 12 T cell receptor beta chains sequenced from a single sample in a study of blood T cell repertoires in COVID-19. Sequencing used immunoSEQ multiplex PCR; TCRdb keeps in-frame clones, though not all of them. In the table there are around 100,000 clones, around 82% of which are singletons. The specimen sequenced was peripheral blood. All receptors come from a human donor in a cohort sampled during active or convalescent COVID-19.

The sample holds one count of this clone. This sample includes further DNA sequences coding for the same CDR3. The chain recombines TRBV6-5 with TRBJ2-7, with 7 bases lining up with TRBD1. Germline V lookup: CDR1 MNHEY, CDR2 SVGAGI. V trimming: 4 bases; J trimming: 3 bases; junction bases outside the gene matches: 6. This CDR3 contains 14 residues. The CDR3 coding sequence is TGTGCCAGCAGTTCCTCTCGACAGGGCTACGAGCAGTACTTC. This sequence encodes CASSSSRQGYEQYF.

The genes are TRBV10-3 and TRBJ2-2, with TRBD1 as a possible D gene (5 bases). This CDR3 spans 15 amino acids. Germline CDR1 reads ENHRY; CDR2 reads SYGVKD. Trimming removed 3 bases from V and 13 bases from J, with 21 bases in between. The CDR3: CAISEGAQGLGRLFF. The DNA for the CDR3 is TGTGCCATCAGTGAAGGTGCCCAGGGCCTGGGGCGGCTGTTTTTT.

The chain is built from TRBV19 and TRBJ1-2; D might be TRBD1 (6 bases). Germline assignment: CDR1 LNHDA and CDR2 SQIVND (reference sequence). The V end was cut by 5 bases, the J end by 11 bases, with 24 bases between. This CDR3 is 15 amino acids long. CDR3 DNA: TGTGCCAGTAGTGTGGACAGAGACCTACTTATGGGGTACACCTTC. Protein: CASSVDRDLLMGYTF.

The chain employs TRBV6-1 and TRBJ2-5; unclear D gene. The CDR3 contains 14 residues. V was clipped by 1 base and J by 5 bases, with 11 bases between them. Germline CDR1 reads MNHNS; CDR2 reads SASEGT. The CDR3 region is CASSEVKLSETQYF. The CDR3 DNA is TGTGCCAGCAGTGAAGTCAAGTTGAGTGAGACCCAGTACTTC.

This clone was observed a few times. This chain uses TRBV30 with TRBJ1-4; 8 nucleotides line up with TRBD1. Germline values: CDR1 GTSNPN, CDR2 SVGIG (reference sequence). This CDR3 has 15 residues. Trimming cost V 0 bases and J 7 bases; bases outside gene matches: 7. The CDR3 loop reads CAWSVSTGAGEKLFF. CDR3 bases: TGTGCCTGGAGTGTATCGACAGGGGCGGGTGAAAAACTGTTTTTT.

The CDR3 sequence is CASSPQGPIGYTF. For the CDR3, the DNA is TGTGCCAGCAGCCCCCAGGGGCCGATTGGCTACACCTTC. The V call is TRBV9, the J call TRBJ1-2; possibly TRBD1 for D (6 bases). Trimming shortened V by 4 bases and J by 7 bases, and 14 bases separated the two germline ends. CDR1 is SGDLS and CDR2 is YYNGEE in the germline V gene. CDR3 length: 13 residues.

This chain connects TRBV28 to TRBJ2-3; D unclear. This CDR3 has 12 residues. Trimming took 5 bases from V and 0 from J, leaving 3 bases between them. Germline CDR1 and CDR2: MDHEN and SYDVKM. The CDR3 DNA reads TGTGCCAGCAGTCTAAGCACAGATACGCAGTATTTT. It encodes CASSLSTDTQYF.

The CDR3 DNA sequence: TGTGCCAGCAGCCCCGCCAGCGAGCAGTACTTC. It codes for CASSPASEQYF. The chain joins TRBV7-2 to TRBJ2-7, with D uncertain. V was clipped by 5 bases and J by 6 bases, with 8 bases between them. Germline V gene lookup returns CDR1 SGHTA and CDR2 FQGNSA. This CDR3 has 11 amino acids.

The chain joins TRBV4-2 to TRBJ1-4; TRBD1 agrees at 9 bases. There are 15 residues in the CDR3. CDR1 and CDR2 from the germline V gene are LGHNA and YNFKEQ. The junction had 4 bases not matched to a gene; V was cut back by 0 bases and J by 8 bases. This chain's CDR3 is CASSQDGTGLEKLFF. The CDR3 DNA sequence: TGTGCCAGCAGCCAAGATGGGACAGGGCTGGAAAAACTGTTTTTT.

This clone was detected only once. The rearrangement joins TRBV30 to TRBJ2-7; D is unclear. The germline V gene encodes CDR1 GTSNPN and CDR2 SVGIG (reference sequence). The CDR3 totals 12 residues. The V and J ends lost 3 bases and 0 bases respectively, with 6 bases between them. CDR3 sequence reads: CAWRRSSYEQYF. CDR3 in DNA: TGTGCCTGGAGGCGAAGCTCCTACGAGCAGTACTTC.

This clone was recorded once. V usage is TRBV3-1 (or the pseudogene TRBV3-2) and J usage is TRBJ2-2; weak D call: TRBD1 (6 bases). The CDR3 has 17 amino acids. Germline V CDR1 and CDR2: LGHDT, YNNKEL (reference sequence). V was cut by 2 bases and J by 0 bases, with 13 bases left in between. The CDR3 coding sequence is TGTGCCAGCAGCCAATTCACTACAGGGTCGAACACCGGGGAGCTGTTTTTT. Translating gives CASSQFTTGSNTGELFF.

This clone was recorded only once. The V and J genes are TRBV19 and TRBJ1-1; 7 bases agree with TRBD1. V gave up 2 bases and J gave up 4 bases; unmatched junction bases: 7. Germline-derived CDR1 and CDR2 are LNHDA and SQIVND (reference sequence). There are 15 residues in the CDR3. CDR3 sequence reads: CASSIRSQGRTEAFF. The CDR3 coding sequence is TGTGCCAGTAGTATACGTTCACAGGGGCGCACTGAAGCTTTCTTT.